Listed below are T cell receptor beta chains from one sample, sequenced in a study of blood T cell repertoires in COVID-19. The table came from immunoSEQ multiplex PCR; TCRdb's copy has only in-frame clones and leaves some out. The sample lists more than 150,000 clones, roughly 80% occurring once. The sequenced sample consisted of PBMCs or T cells enriched from blood (not recorded which). These receptors came from a woman aged 45-60 years who had recovered from COVID-19. Both conserved end residues are part of each CDR3. Each record gives: clone size, J gene, D gene, CDR3 length, V gene, CDR3 DNA, CDR3 protein. D genes are given only for firm matches. Not all rows give a size; the values are once, few, many and, for expanded clones, a class.

NA,TRBJ1-1,NA,15,TRBV18,TGTGCCAGCTCACTACGGGGGGGCGGGAACACTGAAGCTTTCTTT,CASSLRGGGNTEAFF
NA,TRBJ1-6,NA,14,TRBV28,TGTGCCAGCAGCCGCGGACAGACAAATTCACCCCTCCACTTT,CASSRGQTNSPLHF
NA,TRBJ2-1,TRBD2,15,TRBV7-2,TGTGCCAGCAGTTTTCCGGGACTAGCGTACAATGAGCAGTTCTTC,CASSFPGLAYNEQFF
NA,TRBJ1-1,NA,13,TRBV7-9,TGTGCCAGCAGCGAGGGATCGGGAACTGAAGCTTTCTTT,CASSEGSGTEAFF
once,TRBJ1-2,TRBD1,13,TRBV6-6,TGTGCCAGCAGCCGGGACAGCAACTATGGCTACACCTTC,CASSRDSNYGYTF
few,TRBJ2-1,TRBD2,12,TRBV12-3/TRBV12-4,TGTGCCAGCAGTGGACTAGCGGGTGAGCAGTTCTTC,CASSGLAGEQFF
NA,TRBJ1-5,NA,15,TRBV28,TGTGCCAGCAGTCTGCAAGGGGCGGGCAATCAGCCCCAGCATTTT,CASSLQGAGNQPQHF
few,TRBJ2-7,TRBD1,13,TRBV27,TGTGCCAGCAGACGACAGGGTTTCCACGAGCAGTACTTC,CASRRQGFHEQYF
NA,TRBJ2-2,NA,13,TRBV30,TGTGCCTGGAGTGTGGGAGGTCCCGGGGAGCTGTTTTTT,CAWSVGGPGELFF
NA,TRBJ2-7,TRBD2,13,TRBV30,TGTGCCTGCACTAGCGGGAGCTCCTACGAGCAGTACTTC,CACTSGSSYEQYF
NA,TRBJ2-1,TRBD2,15,TRBV7-3,TGTGCCAGCAGCCAAGGGACTAGCGGGAGGAGTGAGCAGTTCTTC,CASSQGTSGRSEQFF
NA,TRBJ2-7,NA,14,TRBV7-9,TGTGCCAGCAGCCCGTCCGGGACACCTTACGAGCAGTACTTC,CASSPSGTPYEQYF
NA,TRBJ1-4,NA,16,TRBV4-1,TGCGCCAGCAGCCAAGATTCCTTTACAGATAATGAAAAACTGTTTTTT,CASSQDSFTDNEKLFF
NA,TRBJ2-1,TRBD2,13,TRBV28,TGTGCCAGCAGGGAGGGCCTAGCGGGAGTCGGGCTCTTC,CASREGLAGVGLF
NA,TRBJ2-3,NA,15,TRBV7-9,TGTGCCAGCAGCTTAGGGGCAGAGACAGCAGATACGCAGTATTTT,CASSLGAETADTQYF
few,TRBJ2-7,NA,15,TRBV6-5,TGTGCCAGCAGTCTCCGGGATCTGAGCTCCTACGAGCAGTACTTC,CASSLRDLSSYEQYF
NA,TRBJ2-7,NA,13,TRBV7-6,TGTGCCAGCAGCATATCGCAGGGTTACGAGCAGTACTTC,CASSISQGYEQYF
NA,TRBJ1-1,NA,13,TRBV6-5,TGTGCCAGCAGTTATTCGTACGGCGGGAAAGCTTTCTTT,CASSYSYGGKAFF
NA,TRBJ1-1,TRBD1,14,TRBV28,TGTGCCAGCGGGTCCGGGACAGGGGCCACTGAAGCTTTCTTT,CASGSGTGATEAFF
NA,TRBJ1-4,NA,15,TRBV5-4,TGTGCCAGCAGCTTGGGACAGGAACCGGGTGAAAAACTGTTTTTT,CASSLGQEPGEKLFF
NA,TRBJ2-7,TRBD1,15,TRBV30,TGTGCCTGGAGTCCCAGGGGGACCGCGAAGGGCGAGCAGTACTTC,CAWSPRGTAKGEQYF
NA,TRBJ2-7,TRBD2,16,TRBV5-5,TGTGCCAGCAGCTTGGCCTACCTAGCGGGACCCTACGAGCAGTACTTC,CASSLAYLAGPYEQYF
NA,TRBJ1-1,NA,12,TRBV5-1,TGCGCCAGCAGTCTGGGCTACACTGAAGCTTTCTTT,CASSLGYTEAFF
NA,TRBJ2-1,TRBD2,16,TRBV5-1,TGCGCCAGCAGCTCCACTCTAGCGGAGGCCTACAATGAGCAGTTCTTC,CASSSTLAEAYNEQFF
NA,TRBJ2-1,TRBD2,17,TRBV28,TGTGCCAGCAGTCCCTCTCGGACTAGCGGGAGGAACCCTGAGCAGTTCTTC,CASSPSRTSGRNPEQFF
NA,TRBJ2-7,NA,15,TRBV6-2/TRBV6-3,TGTGCCAGCAGTTACTCTCGCGGGACCGATTTGGAGCAGTACTTC,CASSYSRGTDLEQYF
NA,TRBJ2-7,NA,13,TRBV27,TGTGCCAGCAGTTTCTCAGGGCCCTACGAGCAGTACTTC,CASSFSGPYEQYF
NA,TRBJ2-1,NA,15,TRBV5-4,TGTGCCACACAACAAGGTGGAGGGGTTTACAATGAGCAGTTCTTC,CATQQGGGVYNEQFF
NA,TRBJ2-7,NA,14,TRBV7-8,TGTGCCAGCAGTCCCGGGACAAATTCCTACGAGCAGTACTTC,CASSPGTNSYEQYF
NA,TRBJ2-7,TRBD1,18,TRBV18,TGTGCCAGCTCACCACGGTCGGGACAGGGCGGTCGAACCTACGAGCAGTACTTC,CASSPRSGQGGRTYEQYF
NA,TRBJ1-2,NA,13,TRBV19,TGTGCCAGTAGTCCCATAGCTAACTATGGCTACACCTTC,CASSPIANYGYTF
NA,TRBJ2-7,TRBD1,14,TRBV6-5,TGTGCCAGCAGGTACGCGGGACAGGGGTCCGAGCAGTACTTC,CASRYAGQGSEQYF
few,TRBJ2-6,NA,16,TRBV5-1,TGCGCCAGCAGCGAAGTCGGGAACTCTGGGGCCAACGTCCTGACTTTC,CASSEVGNSGANVLTF
NA,TRBJ2-4,NA,15,TRBV20-1,TGCAGTGCTAGTGGGGCCATAGGGGGAGGGAACATTCAGTACTTC,CSASGAIGGGNIQYF
NA,TRBJ1-2,TRBD1,13,TRBV24-1,TGTGCCACCAGTGATCCGGGACAGGGGCCCTCGACCTTC,CATSDPGQGPSTF
NA,TRBJ2-5,TRBD1,14,TRBV28,TGTGCCAGCAGTTTACCAGGGGGCGCGGAGACCCAGTACTTC,CASSLPGGAETQYF
NA,TRBJ2-2,NA,17,TRBV7-6,TGTGCCAGCAGCAAACGGGACGCAGCGGAGGGGACCGGGGAGCTGTTTTTT,CASSKRDAAEGTGELFF
NA,TRBJ2-2,TRBD2,16,TRBV7-9,TGTGCCAGCAGCGCCGGGACTAGCGTAGGGGCCGGGGAGCTGTTTTTT,CASSAGTSVGAGELFF
few,TRBJ1-1,NA,11,TRBV7-9,TGTGCCAGCAGCCGGGGTACTGAAGCTTTCTTT,CASSRGTEAFF